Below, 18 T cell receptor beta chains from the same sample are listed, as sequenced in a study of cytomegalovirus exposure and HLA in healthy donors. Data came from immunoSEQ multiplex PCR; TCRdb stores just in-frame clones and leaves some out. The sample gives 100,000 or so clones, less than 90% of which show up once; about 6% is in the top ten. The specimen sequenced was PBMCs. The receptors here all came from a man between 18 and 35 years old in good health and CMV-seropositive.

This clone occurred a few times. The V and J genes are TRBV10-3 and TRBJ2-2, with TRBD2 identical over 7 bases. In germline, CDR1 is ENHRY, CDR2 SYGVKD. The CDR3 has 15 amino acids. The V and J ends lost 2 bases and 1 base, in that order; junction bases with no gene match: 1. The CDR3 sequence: CAISERGRNTGELFF. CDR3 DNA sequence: TGTGCCATCAGTGAGCGCGGGAGGAACACCGGGGAGCTGTTTTTT.

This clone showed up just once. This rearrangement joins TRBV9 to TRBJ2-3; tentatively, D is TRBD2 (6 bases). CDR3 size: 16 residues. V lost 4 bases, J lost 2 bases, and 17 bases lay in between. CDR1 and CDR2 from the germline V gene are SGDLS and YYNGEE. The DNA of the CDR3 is TGTGCCAGCAGCCCCCGGATAGCGGTGGACACAGATACGCAGTATTTT. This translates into CASSPRIAVDTDTQYF.

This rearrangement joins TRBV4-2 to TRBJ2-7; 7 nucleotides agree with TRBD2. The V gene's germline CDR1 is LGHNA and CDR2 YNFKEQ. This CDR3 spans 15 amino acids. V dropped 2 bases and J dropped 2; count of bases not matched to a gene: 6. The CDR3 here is CASSQIGEGAYEQYF. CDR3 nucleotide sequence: TGTGCCAGCAGCCAAATCGGGGAGGGCGCCTACGAGCAGTACTTC.

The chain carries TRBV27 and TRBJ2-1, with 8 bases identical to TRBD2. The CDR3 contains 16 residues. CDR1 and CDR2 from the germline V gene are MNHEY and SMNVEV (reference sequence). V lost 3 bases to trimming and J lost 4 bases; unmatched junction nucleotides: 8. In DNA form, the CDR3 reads TGTGCCAGCAGTTTGGAGGCGGGGGGATATTACAATGAGCAGTTCTTC. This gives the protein CASSLEAGGYYNEQFF.

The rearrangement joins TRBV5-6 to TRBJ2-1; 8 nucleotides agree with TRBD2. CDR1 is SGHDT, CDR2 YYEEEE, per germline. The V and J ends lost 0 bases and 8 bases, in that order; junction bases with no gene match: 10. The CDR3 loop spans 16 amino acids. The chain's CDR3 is CASSLDTGLATHEQFF. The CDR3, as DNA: TGTGCCAGCAGCTTGGATACTGGACTAGCAACCCATGAGCAGTTCTTC.

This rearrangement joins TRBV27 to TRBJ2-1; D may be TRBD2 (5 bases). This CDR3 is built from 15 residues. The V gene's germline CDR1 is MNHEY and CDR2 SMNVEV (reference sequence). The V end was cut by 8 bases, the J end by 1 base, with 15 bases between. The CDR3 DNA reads TGTGCCAGCGGCCCAATTGAGGGTTCCTACAATGAGCAGTTCTTC. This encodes CASGPIEGSYNEQFF.

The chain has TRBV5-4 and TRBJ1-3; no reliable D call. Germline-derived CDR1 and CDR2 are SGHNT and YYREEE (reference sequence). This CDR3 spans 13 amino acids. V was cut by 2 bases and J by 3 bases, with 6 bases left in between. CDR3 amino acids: CASSLGGGNTIYF. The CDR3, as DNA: TGTGCCAGCAGCTTAGGAGGTGGAAACACCATATATTTT.

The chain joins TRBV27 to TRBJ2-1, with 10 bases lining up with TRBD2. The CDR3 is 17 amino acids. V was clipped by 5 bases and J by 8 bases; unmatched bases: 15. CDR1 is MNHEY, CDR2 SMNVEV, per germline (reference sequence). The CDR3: CASSPGLADPKWYEQFF. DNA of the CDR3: TGTGCCAGCAGTCCCGGACTAGCGGACCCTAAATGGTATGAGCAGTTCTTC.

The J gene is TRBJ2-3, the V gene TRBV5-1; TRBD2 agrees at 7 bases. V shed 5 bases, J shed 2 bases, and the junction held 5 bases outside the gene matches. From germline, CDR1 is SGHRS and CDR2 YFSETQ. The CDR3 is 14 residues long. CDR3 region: CASRPGTNTDTQYF. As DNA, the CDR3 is TGCGCCAGCAGACCCGGGACTAACACAGATACGCAGTATTTT.

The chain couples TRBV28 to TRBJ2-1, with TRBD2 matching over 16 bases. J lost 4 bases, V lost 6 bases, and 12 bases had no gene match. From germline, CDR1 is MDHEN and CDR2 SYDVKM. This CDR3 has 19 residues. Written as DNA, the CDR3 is TGTGCCAGCAGCATGTTGGCGGGACTAGCGGGAGGGAATTACAATGAGCAGTTCTTC. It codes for CASSMLAGLAGGNYNEQFF.

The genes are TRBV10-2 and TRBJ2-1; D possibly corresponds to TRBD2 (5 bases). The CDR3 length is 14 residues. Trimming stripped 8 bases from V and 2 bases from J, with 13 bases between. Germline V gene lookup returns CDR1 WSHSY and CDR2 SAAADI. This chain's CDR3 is CASGGLATYNEQFF. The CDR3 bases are TGCGCCAGCGGAGGACTGGCGACCTACAATGAGCAGTTCTTC.

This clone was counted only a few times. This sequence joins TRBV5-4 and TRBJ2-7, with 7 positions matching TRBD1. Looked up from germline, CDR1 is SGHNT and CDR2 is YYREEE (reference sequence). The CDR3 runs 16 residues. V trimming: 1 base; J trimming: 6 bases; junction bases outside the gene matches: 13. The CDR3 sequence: CASSLSFRGRLAEQYF. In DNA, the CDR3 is TGTGCCAGCAGCTTGTCGTTTAGGGGGCGCCTGGCCGAGCAGTACTTC.

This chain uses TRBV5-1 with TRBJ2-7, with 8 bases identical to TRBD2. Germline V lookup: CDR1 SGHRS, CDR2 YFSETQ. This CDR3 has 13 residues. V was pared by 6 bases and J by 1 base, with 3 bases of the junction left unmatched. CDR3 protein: CASKAGDSYEQYF. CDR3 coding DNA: TGCGCCAGCAAAGCGGGAGATTCCTACGAGCAGTACTTC.

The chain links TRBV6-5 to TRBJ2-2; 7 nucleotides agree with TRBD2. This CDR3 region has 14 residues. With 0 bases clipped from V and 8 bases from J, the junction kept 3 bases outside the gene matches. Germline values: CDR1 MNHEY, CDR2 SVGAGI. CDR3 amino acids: CASSYSAGAGELFF. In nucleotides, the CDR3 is TGTGCCAGCAGTTACTCGGCGGGAGCTGGGGAGCTGTTTTTT.

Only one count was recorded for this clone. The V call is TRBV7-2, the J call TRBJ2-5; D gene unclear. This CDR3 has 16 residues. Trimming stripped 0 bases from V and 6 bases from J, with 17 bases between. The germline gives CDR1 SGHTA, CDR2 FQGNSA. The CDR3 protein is CASSLALVGSQKTQYF. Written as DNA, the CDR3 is TGTGCCAGCAGCTTAGCGTTGGTGGGCTCCCAGAAGACCCAGTACTTC. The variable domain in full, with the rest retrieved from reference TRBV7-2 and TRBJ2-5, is GAGVSQSPSNKVTEKGKDVELRCDPISGHTALYWYRQSLGQGLEFLIYFQGNSAPDKSGLPSDRFSAERTGGSVSTLTIQRTQQEDSAVYLCASSLALVGSQKTQYFGPGTRLLVL.

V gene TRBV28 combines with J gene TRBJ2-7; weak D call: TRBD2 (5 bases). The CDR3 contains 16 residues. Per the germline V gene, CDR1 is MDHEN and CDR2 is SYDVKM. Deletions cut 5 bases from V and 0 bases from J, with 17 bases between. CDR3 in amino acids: CASSTSIRESSYEQYF. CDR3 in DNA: TGTGCCAGCAGTACCTCCATAAGGGAGAGCTCCTACGAGCAGTACTTC. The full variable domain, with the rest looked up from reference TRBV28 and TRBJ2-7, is DVKVTQSSRYLVKRTGEKVFLECVQDMDHENMFWYRQDPGLGLRLIYFSYDVKMKEKGDIPEGYSVSREKKERFSLILESASTNQTSMYLCASSTSIRESSYEQYFGPGTRLTVT.

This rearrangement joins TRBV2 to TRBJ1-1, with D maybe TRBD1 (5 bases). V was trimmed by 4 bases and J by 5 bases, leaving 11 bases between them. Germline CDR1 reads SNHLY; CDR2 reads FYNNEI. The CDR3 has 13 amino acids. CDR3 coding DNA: TGTGCCAGCAGTGCCCAAAGGGGAACTGAAGCTTTCTTT. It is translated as CASSAQRGTEAFF.

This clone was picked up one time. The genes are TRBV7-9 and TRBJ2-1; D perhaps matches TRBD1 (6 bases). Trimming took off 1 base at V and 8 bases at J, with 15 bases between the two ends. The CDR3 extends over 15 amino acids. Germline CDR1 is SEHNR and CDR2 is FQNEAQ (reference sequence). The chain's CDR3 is CASSLGGQFFDEQFF. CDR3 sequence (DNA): TGTGCCAGCAGCTTAGGTGGACAGTTTTTTGATGAGCAGTTCTTC.